The clone carrying this TCR beta chain was seen repeatedly, ten times or more. Its antigen remains unknown. The data stem from a study of T cells in Graves' hyperthyroidism and ophthalmopathy. On the study more broadly: Peripheral blood was taken when the disease was first diagnosed, before any treatment began.

Amplification yielded TCR beta CDR3 regions, with RNA transcripts as the source. TCR CDR3 regions were first amplified by RT-PCR with HTBI primers. TCRdb re-analysed the multiplex PCR reads in MiXCR, keeping a single row per CDR3 protein. The top ten hold 25% to 30% of the sample, which has roughly 400,000 distinct CDR3 sequences, 11% to 15% seen once. The CDR3 consists of 14 residues. Trimming left V 1 base short and J 4 bases short, with 10 bases between. Study results and limitations: The model identified upcoming ophthalmopathy a median approximately six months ahead of onset. Classification by a 13 V-J model distinguished ophthalmopathy from stable hyperthyroidism.

This sequence joins TRBV12-3 or TRBV12-4 and TRBJ1-1; no clear D. The source material was blood. The receptor's source is a man between 45 and 60 years old with Graves' ophthalmopathy. The CDR3 region has the DNA TGTGCCAGCAGTTTAGGGGGTTTGATCACTGAAGCTTTCTTT. This sequence encodes CASSLGGLITEAFF.